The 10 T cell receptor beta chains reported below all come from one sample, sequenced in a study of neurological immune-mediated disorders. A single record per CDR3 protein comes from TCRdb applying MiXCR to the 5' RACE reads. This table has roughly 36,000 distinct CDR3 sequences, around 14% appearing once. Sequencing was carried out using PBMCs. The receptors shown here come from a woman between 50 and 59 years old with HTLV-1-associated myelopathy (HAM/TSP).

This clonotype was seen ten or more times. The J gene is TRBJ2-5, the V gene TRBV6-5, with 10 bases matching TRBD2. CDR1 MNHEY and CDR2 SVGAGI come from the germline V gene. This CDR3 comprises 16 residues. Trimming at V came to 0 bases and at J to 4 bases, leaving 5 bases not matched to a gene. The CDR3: CASSYSPAGGRETQYF. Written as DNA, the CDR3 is TGTGCCAGCAGTTACTCTCCAGCGGGGGGGCGAGAGACCCAGTACTTC.

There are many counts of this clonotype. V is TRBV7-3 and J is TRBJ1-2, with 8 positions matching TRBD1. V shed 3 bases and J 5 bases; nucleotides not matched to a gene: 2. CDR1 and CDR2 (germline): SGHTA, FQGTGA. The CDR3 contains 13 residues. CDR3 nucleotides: TGTGCCAGCAGCTTGGGACAGGAGTATGGCTACACCTTC. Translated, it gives CASSLGQEYGYTF.

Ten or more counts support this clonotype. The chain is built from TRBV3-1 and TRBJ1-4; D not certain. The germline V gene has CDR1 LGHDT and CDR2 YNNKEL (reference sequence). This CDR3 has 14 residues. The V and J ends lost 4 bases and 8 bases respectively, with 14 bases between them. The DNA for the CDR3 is TGTGCCAGCAGCCCTCGGGCCTTGGGGGAAAAACTGTTTTTT. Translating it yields CASSPRALGEKLFF.

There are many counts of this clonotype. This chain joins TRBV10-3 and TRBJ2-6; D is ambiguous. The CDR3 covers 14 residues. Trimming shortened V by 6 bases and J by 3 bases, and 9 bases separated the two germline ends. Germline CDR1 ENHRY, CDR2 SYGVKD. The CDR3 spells CAISPSHGANVLTF. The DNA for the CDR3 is TGTGCCATCAGCCCGAGTCATGGGGCCAACGTCCTGACTTTC.

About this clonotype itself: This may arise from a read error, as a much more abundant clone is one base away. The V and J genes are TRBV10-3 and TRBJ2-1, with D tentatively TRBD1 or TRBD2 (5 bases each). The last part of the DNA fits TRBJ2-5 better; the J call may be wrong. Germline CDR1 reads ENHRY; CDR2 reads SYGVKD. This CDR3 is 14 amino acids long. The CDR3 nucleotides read TGTGCCATCAGTGATTCGGGGCAGGGAGAGACCCAGTACTTC. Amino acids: CAISDSGQGETQYF.

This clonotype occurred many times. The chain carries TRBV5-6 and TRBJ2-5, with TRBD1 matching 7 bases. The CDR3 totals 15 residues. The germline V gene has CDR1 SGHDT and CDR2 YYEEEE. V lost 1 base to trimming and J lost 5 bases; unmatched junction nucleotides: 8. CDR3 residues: CASSLHLTGKETQYF. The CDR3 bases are TGTGCCAGCAGCTTGCACTTGACAGGGAAGGAGACCCAGTACTTC.

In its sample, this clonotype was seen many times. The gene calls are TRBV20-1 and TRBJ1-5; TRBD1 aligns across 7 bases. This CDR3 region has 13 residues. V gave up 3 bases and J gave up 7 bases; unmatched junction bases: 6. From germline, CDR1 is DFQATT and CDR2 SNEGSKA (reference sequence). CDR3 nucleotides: TGCAGTGCTAGCACAGGGGAGCGACAGCCCCAGCATTTT. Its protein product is CSASTGERQPQHF.

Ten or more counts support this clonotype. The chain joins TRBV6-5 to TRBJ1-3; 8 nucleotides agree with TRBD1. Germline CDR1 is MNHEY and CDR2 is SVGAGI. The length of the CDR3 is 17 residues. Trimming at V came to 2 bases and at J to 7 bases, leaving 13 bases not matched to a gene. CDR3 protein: CASSYAVRAGGWNTIYF. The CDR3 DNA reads TGTGCCAGCAGTTACGCCGTGAGGGCAGGGGGCTGGAACACCATATATTTT.

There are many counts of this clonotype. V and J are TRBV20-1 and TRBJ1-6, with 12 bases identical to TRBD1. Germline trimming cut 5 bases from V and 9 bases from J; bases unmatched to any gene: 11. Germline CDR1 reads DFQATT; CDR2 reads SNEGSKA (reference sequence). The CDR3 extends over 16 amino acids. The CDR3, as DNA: TGCAGTGCTCCGCCCCGGGACAGGGGGCGAGGTTCACCCCTCCACTTT. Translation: CSAPPRDRGRGSPLHF.

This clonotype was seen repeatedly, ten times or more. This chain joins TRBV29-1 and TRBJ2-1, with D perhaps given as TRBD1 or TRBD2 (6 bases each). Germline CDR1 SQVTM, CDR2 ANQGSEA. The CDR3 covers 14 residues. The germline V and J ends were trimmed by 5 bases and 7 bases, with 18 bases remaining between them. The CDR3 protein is CSVSEGGAWNEQFF. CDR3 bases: TGCAGCGTTTCCGAGGGGGGCGCCTGGAATGAGCAGTTCTTC.